The TCR beta chain described here comes from a study of Graves' ophthalmopathy and Graves' hyperthyroidism. Study outcomes and limitations: Between ophthalmopathy and stable hyperthyroidism, a 13-signature model drew a separation with roughly 85% sensitivity and about 81% specificity. Detected in blood as well were most expanded thyroid clonotypes with frequency above 0.001.

As to this clonotype: As yet, its antigen is unknown.

RNA transcripts served as template for amplifying TCR beta CDR3 sequences. First-round RT-PCR relied on HTBI primers, and a second-round multiplex PCR came next. TCRdb redid the calling of the multiplex PCR reads with MiXCR, one entry per CDR3 protein. The table has 650,000 to 900,000 distinct CDR3 sequences, 35% to 50% seen once; the top ten hold 44%. The CDR3 contains 18 residues. V gave up 5 bases and J gave up 0 bases; unmatched junction bases: 9. Per germline, CDR1 LNHDA and CDR2 SQIVND (reference sequence). PBMCs were obtained from 9.5 to 10 ml of fresh peripheral blood. This chain connects TRBV19 to TRBJ2-7; 14 nucleotides line up with TRBD2. Sequences were obtained from peripheral blood. The sequence was obtained from an adult man with Graves' ophthalmopathy. As DNA, the CDR3 is TGTGCCAGTAGTCCCAGGACTAGCGGGGGGACGAGCTCCTACGAGCAGTACTTC. This sequence encodes CASSPRTSGGTSSYEQYF. Using reference TRBV19 and TRBJ2-7 for the parts outside the CDR3, the full variable domain is DGGITQSPKYLFRKEGQNVTLSCEQNLNHDAMYWYRQDPGQGLRLIYYSQIVNDFQKGDIAEGYSVSREKKESFPLTVTSAQKNPTAFYLCASSPRTSGGTSSYEQYFGPGTRLTVT.